These T cell receptor beta chains were read from a single sample in a study of STAT3 mutations in large granular lymphocyte leukemia. TCRdb's table, derived via immunoSEQ multiplex PCR, lists solely in-frame clones and lacks some. The sample yields approximately 17,000 clones, almost 85% seen once. Sequenced: peripheral blood mononuclear cells. Receptors were obtained from a man over 45 with T-cell large granular lymphocyte leukemia. Some clones in this sample may be carry-over from other donors' samples. CDR3s include the opening cysteine and the closing phenylalanine or tryptophan. A D gene is named only where the DNA matches it firmly. Not all rows give a size; the values are once, few, many and, for expanded clones, a class.

abundance	d_gene	v_gene	j_gene	CDR3aa	CDR3nt
NA	NA	TRBV30	TRBJ2-7	CAWSRGIGGDSYEQYF	TGTGCCTGGAGTAGGGGGATTGGGGGGGACTCCTACGAGCAGTACTTC
few	TRBD1	TRBV29-1	TRBJ1-2	CSVDGTGGYGYTF	TGCAGCGTTGATGGGACAGGGGGATATGGCTACACCTTC
NA	TRBD1	TRBV2	TRBJ2-3	CASRREQGGMYTQYF	TGTGCCAGCAGGAGGGAACAGGGGGGAATGTATACGCAGTATTTT
NA	NA	TRBV28	TRBJ2-5	CASSLGGTQYF	TGTGCCAGCAGTTTAGGGGGGACCCAGTACTTC
NA	TRBD2	TRBV5-4	TRBJ2-1	CASSFGTSGNNEQFF	TGTGCCAGCAGCTTCGGGACTAGCGGGAACAATGAGCAGTTCTTC
NA	NA	TRBV5-1	TRBJ2-1	CASSFEGFDDEQFF	TGCGCCAGCAGCTTCGAGGGTTTCGACGATGAGCAGTTCTTC
once	TRBD1	TRBV15	TRBJ1-1	CATSGTGGEAEAFF	TGTGCCACCAGCGGGACAGGGGGCGAGGCTGAAGCTTTCTTT
few	NA	TRBV5-1	TRBJ2-5	CASSFGGLNQETQYF	TGCGCCAGCAGCTTCGGGGGTTTAAACCAAGAGACCCAGTACTTC
NA	NA	TRBV5-6	TRBJ1-4	CASSHIPGSRRDQFGSF	TGTGCCAGCAGCCACATCCCCGGGTCCCGGAGGGATCAGTTTGGAAGTTTT
NA	TRBD2	TRBV30	TRBJ2-1	CAWGSWAGDTEQFF	TGTGCCTGGGGAAGCTGGGCGGGAGATACTGAGCAGTTCTTC
NA	NA	TRBV29-1	TRBJ2-2	CSVEIGRGTGELFF	TGCAGCGTTGAGATAGGACGAGGGACCGGGGAGCTGTTTTTT
NA	NA	TRBV6-4	TRBJ2-1	CASSDSSYNEQFF	TGTGCCAGCAGTGACAGCTCCTACAATGAGCAGTTCTTC
NA	NA	TRBV18	TRBJ2-7	CASSLSSYEQYF	TGTGCCAGCTCCCTCAGCTCCTACGAGCAGTACTTC
NA	TRBD1	TRBV18	TRBJ1-5	CASSDRDQPQHF	TGTGCCAGCTCTGACAGGGACCAGCCCCAGCATTTT
NA	TRBD1	TRBV18	TRBJ1-2	CASSLGTALNYGYTF	TGTGCCAGCTCGCTCGGGACAGCCCTCAACTATGGCTACACCTTC
NA	TRBD1	TRBV4-1	TRBJ2-3	CASSQETGGLPTDTQYF	TGCGCCAGCAGCCAAGAGACAGGGGGCTTACCCACAGATACGCAGTATTTT
NA	NA	TRBV11-2	TRBJ1-1	CASSSRTAFF	TGTGCCAGCAGCTCACGTACAGCTTTCTTT
NA	NA	TRBV5-1	TRBJ2-7	CASTPWGGGFYEQYF	TGCGCCAGCACCCCTTGGGGTGGCGGCTTCTACGAGCAGTACTTC
NA	NA	TRBV29-1	TRBJ1-1	CSVVGERALNTEAFF	TGCAGCGTTGTAGGGGAACGGGCCCTGAACACTGAAGCTTTCTTT
NA	NA	TRBV6-5	TRBJ2-3	CASSYDGRSTDTQYF	TGTGCCAGCAGTTACGATGGACGGAGCACAGATACGCAGTATTTT
few	NA	TRBV19	TRBJ2-7	CASSPGGEGGYEQYF	TGTGCCAGTAGTCCTGGGGGAGAGGGAGGCTACGAGCAGTACTTC
NA	NA	TRBV6-4	TRBJ2-7	CASVEGEQYF	TGTGCCAGCGTCGAGGGCGAGCAGTACTTC
NA	NA	TRBV5-1	TRBJ1-3	CASSSGNTIYF	TGCGCCAGCAGCTCCGGAAACACCATATATTTT
NA	NA	TRBV11-2	TRBJ2-3	CASINNWRETDTQYF	TGTGCCAGCATCAATAATTGGCGGGAAACAGATACGCAGTATTTT
NA	TRBD1	TRBV10-3	TRBJ1-1	CAIRGDSSRNTEAFF	TGTGCCATCAGGGGGGACAGCAGTAGGAACACTGAAGCTTTCTTT
NA	TRBD1	TRBV5-1	TRBJ2-2	CASSLDRGWKNTGELFF	TGCGCCAGCAGCTTGGACAGGGGATGGAAAAACACCGGGGAGCTGTTTTTT
NA	TRBD1	TRBV29-1	TRBJ2-3	CSVYRTGMEQDTQYF	TGCAGCGTCTACCGGACAGGGATGGAACAAGATACGCAGTATTTT
NA	TRBD1	TRBV20-1	TRBJ2-7	CSATGAYEQYF	TGCAGTGCGACAGGGGCCTACGAGCAGTACTTC
NA	NA	TRBV7-9	TRBJ1-4	CASSSIGEKLFF	TGTGCCAGCAGCTCCATAGGTGAAAAACTGTTTTTT
NA	NA	TRBV18	TRBJ1-1	CASSLGANTEAFF	TGTGCCAGCTCACTCGGGGCGAACACTGAAGCTTTCTTT
few	NA	TRBV10-3	TRBJ2-5	CAISEVGKAQETQYF	TGTGCCATCAGTGAGGTGGGGAAAGCCCAAGAGACCCAGTACTTC
few	NA	TRBV14	TRBJ1-1	CASSRAGRLGAFF	TGTGCCAGCAGCAGAGCGGGCAGGCTGGGGGCTTTCTTT
NA	NA	TRBV23-1	TRBJ2-7	CASSQSQLSGSAYEQYF	TGCGCCAGCAGTCAATCCCAACTGTCAGGGTCGGCCTACGAGCAGTACTTC
NA	NA	TRBV7-2	TRBJ1-2	CASSPTRTSYGYTF	TGTGCCAGCAGCCCCACGCGGACGAGCTATGGCTACACCTTC
NA	TRBD1	TRBV5-1	TRBJ1-3	CASSPGGPGNTIYF	TGCGCCAGCAGCCCAGGGGGCCCTGGAAACACCATATATTTT
NA	NA	TRBV30	TRBJ2-1	CAWSYGQYNEQFF	TGTGCCTGGAGCTACGGACAGTACAATGAGCAGTTCTTC
NA	TRBD1	TRBV2	TRBJ2-1	CASSGDRGNEQFF	TGTGCCAGCAGTGGGGACAGGGGAAATGAGCAGTTCTTC
NA	NA	TRBV4-3	TRBJ2-1	CASSQDRRYNEQFF	TGCGCCAGCAGCCAAGATCGGCGGTACAATGAGCAGTTCTTC
few	TRBD1	TRBV5-5	TRBJ1-5	CASSIGTVSNQPQHF	TGTGCCAGCAGCATAGGGACAGTTAGCAATCAGCCCCAGCATTTT
NA	TRBD1	TRBV2	TRBJ2-7	CASRIGTGMQYF	TGTGCCAGCCGCATCGGGACAGGAATGCAGTACTTC
once	TRBD1	TRBV7-2	TRBJ2-1	CASSLNRGLFNEQFF	TGTGCCAGCAGCTTAAACAGGGGGCTTTTCAATGAGCAGTTCTTC
NA	TRBD2	TRBV27	TRBJ2-5	CASSLGYGRAQETQYF	TGTGCCAGCAGTTTAGGGTACGGGAGGGCCCAAGAGACCCAGTACTTC
NA	NA	TRBV4-1	TRBJ1-3	CASSQAGAYSGNTIYF	TGCGCCAGCAGCCAAGCCGGGGCCTACTCTGGAAACACCATATATTTT
NA	NA	TRBV5-1	TRBJ2-7	CASSPDWDYEQYF	TGCGCCAGCAGCCCCGACTGGGACTACGAGCAGTACTTC
NA	NA	TRBV27	TRBJ2-7	CASKEFSSYEQYF	TGTGCCAGCAAGGAGTTCAGCTCCTACGAGCAGTACTTC
few	TRBD1	TRBV27	TRBJ1-1	CASSLSGTGNTEAFF	TGTGCCAGCAGTTTATCGGGGACAGGGAACACTGAAGCTTTCTTT
few	NA	TRBV5-1	TRBJ2-1	CASSRGGDTNEQFF	TGCGCCAGCAGCCGAGGAGGGGACACCAATGAGCAGTTCTTC
once	NA	TRBV18	TRBJ2-1	CASSPSNNEQFF	TGTGCCAGCTCACCTTCCAACAATGAGCAGTTCTTC
NA	NA	TRBV6-5	TRBJ1-4	CASSPLGGGDEKLFF	TGTGCCAGCAGTCCCCTCGGGGGAGGGGATGAAAAACTGTTTTTT
NA	TRBD1	TRBV6-5	TRBJ1-1	CASRRQGTNTEAFF	TGTGCCAGCCGAAGACAGGGGACGAACACTGAAGCTTTCTTT
NA	NA	TRBV5-6	TRBJ2-7	CASSYRPGLPEQYF	TGTGCCAGCAGCTACCGTCCGGGTCTCCCCGAGCAGTACTTC
NA	TRBD1	TRBV6-6	TRBJ2-7	CASSGPGQGYEQYF	TGTGCCAGCAGTGGCCCGGGACAGGGTTACGAGCAGTACTTC
NA	TRBD1	TRBV6-1	TRBJ2-3	CASSEDRGPDTQYF	TGTGCCAGCAGTGAAGACAGGGGGCCAGATACGCAGTATTTT
once	TRBD1	TRBV4-2	TRBJ1-2	CASSQDDRGLSYGYTF	TGTGCCAGCAGCCAAGATGACAGGGGCCTATCCTATGGCTACACCTTC
few	TRBD2	TRBV5-4	TRBJ2-3	CASSGIGPSGRATDTQYF	TGTGCCAGCAGCGGTATAGGGCCCAGCGGGAGGGCCACAGATACGCAGTATTTT
medium-sized	NA	TRBV6-1	TRBJ1-5	CASSGGIEVSQPQHF	TGTGCCAGCAGTGGAGGCATCGAAGTTAGTCAGCCCCAGCATTTT
NA	NA	TRBV20-1	TRBJ2-5	CSARRETQYF	TGCAGTGCTAGAAGAGAGACCCAGTACTTC
NA	NA	TRBV5-1	TRBJ2-1	CASSFGGRDEQFF	TGCGCCAGCAGCTTTGGGGGGCGGGATGAGCAGTTCTTC